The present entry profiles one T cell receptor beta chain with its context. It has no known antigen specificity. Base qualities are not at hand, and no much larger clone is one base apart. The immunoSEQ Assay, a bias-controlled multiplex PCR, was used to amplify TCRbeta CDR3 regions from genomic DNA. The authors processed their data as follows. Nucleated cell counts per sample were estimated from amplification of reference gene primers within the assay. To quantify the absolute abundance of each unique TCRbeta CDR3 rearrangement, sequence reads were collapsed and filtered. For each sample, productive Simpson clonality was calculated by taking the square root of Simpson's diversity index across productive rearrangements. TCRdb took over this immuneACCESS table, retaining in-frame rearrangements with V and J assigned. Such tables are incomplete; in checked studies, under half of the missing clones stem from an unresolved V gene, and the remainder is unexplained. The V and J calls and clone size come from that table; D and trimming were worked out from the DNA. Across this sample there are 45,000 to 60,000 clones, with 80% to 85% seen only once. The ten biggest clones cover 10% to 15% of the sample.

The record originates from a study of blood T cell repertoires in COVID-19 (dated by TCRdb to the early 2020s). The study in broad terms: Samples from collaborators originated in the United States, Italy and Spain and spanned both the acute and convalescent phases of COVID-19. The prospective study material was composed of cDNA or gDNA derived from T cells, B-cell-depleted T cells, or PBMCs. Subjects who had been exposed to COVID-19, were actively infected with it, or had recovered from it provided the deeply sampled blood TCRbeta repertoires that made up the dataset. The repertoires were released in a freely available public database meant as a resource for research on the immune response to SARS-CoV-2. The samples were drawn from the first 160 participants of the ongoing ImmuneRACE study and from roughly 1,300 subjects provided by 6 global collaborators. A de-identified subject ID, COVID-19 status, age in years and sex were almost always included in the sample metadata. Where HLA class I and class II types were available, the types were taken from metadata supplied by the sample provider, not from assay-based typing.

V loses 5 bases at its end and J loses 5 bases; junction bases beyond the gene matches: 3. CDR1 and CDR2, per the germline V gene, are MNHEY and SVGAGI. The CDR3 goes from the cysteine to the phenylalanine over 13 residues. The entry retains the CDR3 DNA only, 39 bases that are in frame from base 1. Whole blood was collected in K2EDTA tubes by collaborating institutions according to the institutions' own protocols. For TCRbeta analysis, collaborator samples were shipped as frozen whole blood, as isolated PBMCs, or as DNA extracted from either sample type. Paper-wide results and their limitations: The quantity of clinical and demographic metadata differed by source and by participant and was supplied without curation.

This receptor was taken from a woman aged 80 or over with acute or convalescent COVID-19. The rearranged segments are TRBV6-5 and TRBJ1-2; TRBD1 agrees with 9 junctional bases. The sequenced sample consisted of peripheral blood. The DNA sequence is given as TGTGCCAGCAGTAACGACAGGGGGTATGGCTACACCTTC. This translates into CASSNDRGYGYTF.